These T cell receptor beta chains were read from a single sample in a study of blood T cell repertoires in COVID-19. Using immunoSEQ multiplex PCR, the repertoire was profiled, and TCRdb retains in-frame clones only, with some absent. The table lists roughly 50,000 clones, over 75% of them singletons. Sequencing used peripheral blood. These receptors originate from a human donor with active COVID-19. The donor label of this sample is uncertain. CDR3s include the opening cysteine and the closing phenylalanine or tryptophan. D genes are given only for firm matches. The size entry is marked missing in some rows and otherwise reads once, few, many or a size class.

v_gene,j_gene,abundance,len,d_gene,CDR3nt,CDR3aa
TRBV18,TRBJ1-4,few,13,TRBD1,TGTGCCAGCTCGACAGGGCTTAATGAAAAACTGTTTTTT,CASSTGLNEKLFF
TRBV6-2/TRBV6-3,TRBJ2-1,-,17,TRBD2,TGTGCCAGCAGCCCAGGGCTAGCGGGGGGGCCTGACAATGAGCAGTTCTTC,CASSPGLAGGPDNEQFF
TRBV18,TRBJ1-2,few,15,-,TGTGCCAGCTCACCCGCGGGGTTAGCTAACTATGGCTACACCTTC,CASSPAGLANYGYTF
TRBV7-3,TRBJ1-1,-,14,TRBD1,TGTGCCAGCACCACAAGACTAGGGGGCGCTGAAGCTTTCTTT,CASTTRLGGAEAFF
TRBV12-5,TRBJ2-7,-,13,-,TGTGCTAGTGGTTTGCGTCGGGGTGGGGAGCAGTACTTC,CASGLRRGGEQYF
TRBV5-8,TRBJ2-6,-,15,-,TGTGCCAGCAGCTTCGGGATCTCTGGGGCCAACGTCCTGACTTTC,CASSFGISGANVLTF
TRBV3-1/TRBV3-2,TRBJ2-5,-,15,-,TGTGCCAGCAGCCGATTGCCCGGGTACCAAGAGACCCAGTACTTC,CASSRLPGYQETQYF
TRBV7-3,TRBJ2-1,-,18,TRBD2,TGTGCCAGCAGCTTAAACCGTCGCGGGACTAGCGGGGACAATGAGCAGTTCTTC,CASSLNRRGTSGDNEQFF
TRBV5-1,TRBJ2-2,-,14,TRBD1,TGCGCCAGCAGCGCAGGACAGGGGACCGGGGAGCTGTTTTTT,CASSAGQGTGELFF
TRBV4-3,TRBJ1-5,-,17,TRBD1,TGCGCCAGCAGCCAAACCGCCGGGACAGGATTCAATCAGCCCCAGCATTTT,CASSQTAGTGFNQPQHF
TRBV3-1/TRBV3-2,TRBJ2-7,-,14,TRBD2,TGTGCCAGCAGCCGCCTGGGGGGGACCTACGAGCAGTACTTC,CASSRLGGTYEQYF
TRBV6-6,TRBJ1-6,-,12,-,TGTGCCAGCAGTCCCTTTAATTCACCCCTCCACTTT,CASSPFNSPLHF
TRBV4-1,TRBJ2-1,few,15,TRBD2,TGCGCCAGCAAATTAACTAGCGGGGGGGGCAATGAGCAGTTCTTC,CASKLTSGGGNEQFF
TRBV3-1/TRBV3-2,TRBJ1-1,-,11,-,TGTGCCAGCAGGGGGGGCACTGAAGCTTTCTTT,CASRGGTEAFF
TRBV7-3,TRBJ1-1,-,15,TRBD1,TGTGCCAGCAGCCTGCGACAGGGTGTTGAAACTGAAGCTTTCTTT,CASSLRQGVETEAFF
TRBV7-9,TRBJ2-2,few,19,TRBD1,TGTGCCAGCAGCTTAGCGCTTAGGGGACAGGGGCCGAACACCGGGGAGCTGTTTTTT,CASSLALRGQGPNTGELFF
TRBV7-2,TRBJ2-3,-,14,TRBD2,TGTGCCAGCAGCTTTAGCGGGGCCACAGATACGCAGTATTTT,CASSFSGATDTQYF
TRBV5-1,TRBJ2-2,once,14,-,TGCGCCAGCAGCCAGGGTTCGAACACCGGGGAGCTGTTTTTT,CASSQGSNTGELFF
TRBV7-2,TRBJ1-5,-,13,-,TGTGCCAGCAGCTCGGGATATGGGCAGCCCCAGCATTTT,CASSSGYGQPQHF
TRBV4-3,TRBJ2-1,-,18,TRBD2,TGCGCCAGCAGCCAAGAACTAGCGGGGGGTTACTCCTACAATGAGCAGTTCTTC,CASSQELAGGYSYNEQFF
TRBV5-1,TRBJ1-2,once,14,-,TGCGCCAGCAGCACAACAGGGACGAGCTATGGCTACACCTTC,CASSTTGTSYGYTF
TRBV27,TRBJ2-1,-,14,TRBD2,TGTGCCAGCAGTTTGCGGGGGGCGTTCAATGAGCAGTTCTTC,CASSLRGAFNEQFF
TRBV6-1,TRBJ1-6,-,14,TRBD1,TGTGCCAGCAGTGACGGACAGGGGTACTCACCCCTCCACTTT,CASSDGQGYSPLHF
TRBV19,TRBJ1-2,-,13,TRBD1,TGTGCCAGTAGTCCCTGGACAGGGGTCGGCTACACCTTC,CASSPWTGVGYTF
TRBV2,TRBJ1-1,-,13,-,TGTGCCAGCATCCCCCTCAACAGGGCTGAAGCTTTCTTT,CASIPLNRAEAFF
TRBV19,TRBJ2-7,-,15,TRBD1,TGTGCCAGTAGTCCAATGACAGGGGGCTACTACGAGCAGTACTTC,CASSPMTGGYYEQYF
TRBV5-4,TRBJ2-2,-,18,TRBD2,TGTGCCAGCAGCTTGGGCCCCCTAGCGGGGGTGAACACCGGGGAGCTGTTTTTT,CASSLGPLAGVNTGELFF
TRBV4-1,TRBJ1-3,once,17,-,TGCGCCAGCAGCCAAGACCCCCCCAGTCCCTCTGGAAACACCATATATTTT,CASSQDPPSPSGNTIYF
TRBV27,TRBJ2-5,-,14,TRBD2,TGTGCCAGCAGTTCTAGCGGGGGGGGGTCGGCCCAGTACTTC,CASSSSGGGSAQYF
TRBV7-6,TRBJ2-3,-,19,TRBD2,TGTGCCAGCAGCACGGACGCGATCAGCGGGGGTTCCACCGCGGATACGCAGTATTTT,CASSTDAISGGSTADTQYF
TRBV13,TRBJ1-4,-,15,-,TGTGCCAGCAGCTCAACGAACCATGCCACAGAAAAACTGTTTTTT,CASSSTNHATEKLFF
TRBV19,TRBJ2-7,-,16,-,TGTGCCAGTATTTCATCCTCAGACACTCACTCCTACGAGCAGTACTTC,CASISSSDTHSYEQYF
TRBV3-1/TRBV3-2,TRBJ1-2,-,14,-,TGTGCCAGCAGCTTAAGCGGGGTTAACTATGGCTACACCTTC,CASSLSGVNYGYTF
TRBV19,TRBJ1-1,-,16,-,TGTGCCAGTAGTATTGGCTGGGCAGGGGTTCGCACTGAAGCTTTCTTT,CASSIGWAGVRTEAFF
TRBV9,TRBJ2-2,-,16,-,TGTGCCAGCAGCTCAGCAGGGGGGCTGAACACCGGGGAGCTGTTTTTT,CASSSAGGLNTGELFF
TRBV18,TRBJ2-3,-,16,TRBD2,TGTGCCAGCTCACCACCGTCCCGGGGGGGCCCAGATACGCAGTATTTT,CASSPPSRGGPDTQYF
TRBV4-3,TRBJ2-7,-,14,TRBD1,TGCGCCAGCAGCGCCCGGACAGGCTCCTACGAGCAGTACTTC,CASSARTGSYEQYF
TRBV18,TRBJ2-1,-,15,TRBD2,TGTGCCAGCTCGGAGACTAGCGGGACCTACAATGAGCAGTTCTTC,CASSETSGTYNEQFF
TRBV7-6,TRBJ2-5,many,15,-,TGTGCCAGCAGACCCACCTTAGCGGTAAAAGAGACCCAGTACTTC,CASRPTLAVKETQYF
TRBV27,TRBJ2-1,few,16,TRBD1,TGTGCCAGCAGTCTCTACGGACAGGGAAGCTACAATGAGCAGTTCTTC,CASSLYGQGSYNEQFF